These 21 T cell receptor beta chains originate from one sample sequenced in a study of control samples from healthy donors and cancer patients. Profiled with immunoSEQ multiplex PCR; TCRdb holds only in-frame clones, not every one. The profile shows roughly 80,000 clones, approximately 90% of them singletons. The sample comprised blood. Source of these receptors: a woman between 45 and 65 years old in good health.

This chain links TRBV6-5 with TRBJ1-1; the D is unclear. The CDR3 sequence is 15 residues long. V was cut by 6 bases and J by 4 bases, with 18 bases left in between. The germline CDR1 and CDR2 sequences are MNHEY and SVGAGI. The CDR3 coding sequence is TGTGCCAGCAGCCGCCCCCCACGCTGGTCCACTGAAGCTTTCTTT. It codes for CASSRPPRWSTEAFF.

The rearrangement links TRBV3-1 (or the pseudogene TRBV3-2) to TRBJ2-4; 8 bases agree with TRBD2. The CDR3 is 15 residues long. The germline gives CDR1 LGHDT, CDR2 YNNKEL (reference sequence). V dropped 0 bases and J dropped 9; count of bases not matched to a gene: 7. CDR3 protein: CASSQDSAGAVIQYF. The CDR3 DNA follows: TGTGCCAGCAGCCAAGATTCAGCGGGGGCAGTCATTCAGTACTTC.

The chain carries TRBV21-1 and TRBJ1-3; the table assigns TRBD1, which was not confirmed against the DNA. TRBV21-1 is a documented pseudogene. CDR3 length: 13 residues. The CDR3 nucleotides read TGTGCCAGCTTTGACAGCGCTGGAAACACCATATATTTT. Its protein product is CASFDSAGNTIYF.

This clone was seen just once. This rearrangement joins TRBV10-3 to TRBJ2-1, with D hard to call. Germline V gives CDR1 ENHRY, CDR2 SYGVKD. The V gene lost 0 bases and the J gene lost 5 bases, with 2 bases spanning the gap. The CDR3 has 12 residues. CDR3 residues: CAISESNNEQFF. As DNA, the CDR3 is TGTGCCATCAGTGAGTCCAACAATGAGCAGTTCTTC.

As for this clone: Other nucleotide sequences from this sample produce the same CDR3. The chain recombines TRBV3-1 (or the pseudogene TRBV3-2) with TRBJ1-2; D remains unclear. The CDR3 is 11 residues long. V was pared by 0 bases and J by 8 bases, with 4 bases between. Per the germline V gene, CDR1 is LGHDT and CDR2 is YNNKEL (reference sequence). The CDR3 sequence: CASSQEGGYTF. In DNA form, the CDR3 reads TGTGCCAGCAGCCAAGAGGGAGGCTACACCTTC.

V and J are TRBV12-3 or TRBV12-4 and TRBJ1-1; D uncertain. V lost 1 base and J lost 9, with 12 bases in between. This CDR3 comprises 13 residues. CDR3 nucleotides: TGTGCCAGCAGTTTAGTACAATATGAGCAAGCTTTCTTT. Translation gives CASSLVQYEQAFF.

The rearrangement joins TRBV19 to TRBJ1-2; D call uncertain. Deletions cut 0 bases from V and 7 bases from J, with 12 bases between. The CDR3 contains 14 residues. CDR1 LNHDA and CDR2 SQIVND come from the germline V gene (reference sequence). The CDR3 loop is CASSIELGTSGYTF. Here the CDR3 DNA reads TGTGCCAGTAGTATAGAGTTAGGTACCAGTGGCTACACCTTC.

This chain joins TRBV2 and TRBJ2-3; D remains unclear. Germline CDR1 reads SNHLY; CDR2 reads FYNNEI. The CDR3 extends over 14 amino acids. Trimming stripped 4 bases from V and 0 bases from J, with 8 bases between. The CDR3 reads CASSARVSTDTQYF. DNA for the CDR3: TGTGCCAGCAGTGCCCGGGTCAGCACAGATACGCAGTATTTT.

CDR3 bases: TGTGCCAGCAGTGTGCGCGGACTCCTCTCTGGAAACACCATATATTTT. It translates to CASSVRGLLSGNTIYF. V and J are TRBV2 and TRBJ1-3; no firm D call. Per the germline V gene, CDR1 is SNHLY and CDR2 is FYNNEI. The length of the CDR3 is 16 residues. With 4 bases removed from V and 0 bases from J, the gap between germline ends came to 13 bases.

V is TRBV2 and J is TRBJ2-4; D tentatively reads TRBD1 or TRBD2 (6 bases each). The CDR3 runs to 13 residues. The germline V gene encodes CDR1 SNHLY and CDR2 FYNNEI. Trimming pared 7 bases from V and 6 bases from J, leaving 13 bases between. This CDR3 reads CASKGGTVNIQYF. The CDR3 DNA sequence: TGTGCCAGCAAGGGGGGCACCGTAAACATTCAGTACTTC. Looking up the rest from reference TRBV2 and TRBJ2-4 gives the full variable domain: EPEVTQTPSHQVTQMGQEVILRCVPISNHLYFYWYRQILGQKVEFLVSFYNNEISEKSEIFDDQFSVERPDGSNFTLKIRSTKLEDSAMYFCASKGGTVNIQYFGAGTRLSVL.

V usage is TRBV6-5 and J usage is TRBJ2-4; D remains ambiguous. V dropped 6 bases and J dropped 0 bases, with 9 bases sitting between them. Germline assignment: CDR1 MNHEY and CDR2 SVGAGI. CDR3 length equals 14 residues. The CDR3 region is CASRPDLAKNIQYF. DNA for the CDR3: TGTGCCAGCAGGCCAGATCTAGCCAAAAACATTCAGTACTTC.

The genes are TRBV2 and TRBJ1-4; tentative D call: TRBD1 (5 bases). The CDR3 runs 14 residues. Between the trimmed V and J ends, which lost 0 bases and 5 bases, there was a span of 7 bases. In germline, CDR1 is SNHLY, CDR2 FYNNEI. CDR3 nucleotides: TGTGCCAGCAGTGAAGCGCGACAGAATGAAAAACTGTTTTTT. Translated, it gives CASSEARQNEKLFF.

J is TRBJ2-3 and V is TRBV2, with D perhaps TRBD2 (6 bases). CDR3 size: 15 residues. Germline V gives CDR1 SNHLY, CDR2 FYNNEI. V was pared by 6 bases and J by 5 bases, with 18 bases between. The CDR3 DNA reads TGTGCCAGCAGGGCCCACAGGAGGGCGGTAGATACGCAGTATTTT. Translated: CASRAHRRAVDTQYF.

The CDR3 reads CASSSLRGSSYNEQFF. CDR3 sequence (DNA): TGTGCCAGCAGCTCCCTCCGGGGGAGCTCCTACAATGAGCAGTTCTTC. This chain links TRBV7-9 with TRBJ2-1; possible D gene TRBD2, 6 bases. This CDR3 is 16 amino acids long. Germline CDR1 and CDR2: SEHNR and FQNEAQ (reference sequence). Between the trimmed V and J ends, which lost 4 bases and 0 bases, there was a span of 13 bases.

This chain uses TRBV19 with TRBJ1-1; D uncertain. Per the germline V gene, CDR1 is LNHDA and CDR2 is SQIVND (reference sequence). Trimming shortened V by 2 bases and J by 0 bases, and 16 bases separated the two germline ends. The CDR3 extends over 17 amino acids. The chain's CDR3 is CASSISGYSLMNTEAFF. CDR3 nucleotides: TGTGCCAGTAGTATATCCGGATATTCCCTGATGAACACTGAAGCTTTCTTT.

The J gene is TRBJ1-2, the V gene TRBV2; D unclear. Trimming stripped 5 bases from V and 4 bases from J, with 14 bases between. This CDR3 has 14 amino acids. Germline values: CDR1 SNHLY, CDR2 FYNNEI. CDR3 residues: CASSRLGPLYGYTF. CDR3 bases: TGTGCCAGCAGTCGTTTAGGTCCGCTCTATGGCTACACCTTC.

The chain uses TRBV2 and TRBJ1-5; no firm D call. V lost 2 bases and J 0 bases, leaving 8 bases between the germline ends. The length of the CDR3 is 15 residues. The germline gives CDR1 SNHLY, CDR2 FYNNEI. In DNA form, the CDR3 reads TGTGCCAGCAGTGAATCGGCAAATAGCAATCAGCCCCAGCATTTT. It specifies CASSESANSNQPQHF.

The chain carries TRBV29-1 and TRBJ1-1; D unclear. V was shortened by 7 bases and J by 0 bases, with 9 bases between the two germline ends. Germline lookup yields CDR1 SQVTM and CDR2 ANQGSEA. This CDR3 has 12 amino acids. The CDR3 sequence is CSALRVNTEAFF. The CDR3 region has the DNA TGCAGCGCTTTAAGAGTGAACACTGAAGCTTTCTTT. Complete variable domain (other parts from reference TRBV29-1 and TRBJ1-1): SAVISQKPSRDICQRGTSLTIQCQVDSQVTMMFWYRQQPGQSLTLIATANQGSEATYESGFVIDKFPISRPNLTFSTLTVSNMSPEDSSIYLCSALRVNTEAFFGQGTRLTVV.

Here the CDR3 reads CASSWGGGKNTEAFF. In nucleotides, the CDR3 is TGTGCCAGCTCATGGGGTGGGGGTAAGAACACTGAAGCTTTCTTT. The gene calls are TRBV18 and TRBJ1-1; a possible D gene is TRBD1 (5 bases). V was cut by 5 bases and J by 1 base, with 14 bases left in between. This CDR3 contains 15 residues. Germline CDR1 reads KGHSH; CDR2 reads LQKENI.

DNA for the CDR3: TGTGCCAGCAGCGCTTTGGTCGCAGGGGTTGAAAAACTGTTTTTT. Protein sequence: CASSALVAGVEKLFF. The rearrangement joins TRBV9 to TRBJ1-4; tentative D call: TRBD1 (6 bases). CDR3 length: 15 residues. CDR1 SGDLS and CDR2 YYNGEE come from the germline V gene. Trimming removed 3 bases at V and 7 bases at J, with 16 bases between.

This clone was seen once. CDR3 DNA: TGCGCCAGCAGCCCGAACCGGGACAGCGCAACTAATGAAAAACTGTTTTTT. It specifies CASSPNRDSATNEKLFF. V and J are TRBV5-1 and TRBJ1-4; 7 nucleotides agree with TRBD1. V lost 4 bases and J lost 0; bases outside the gene matches: 9. The CDR3 sequence is 17 residues long. Germline V gene sequence: CDR1 SGHRS, CDR2 YFSETQ.